One and the same sample provided the 13 T cell receptor beta chains below, sequenced in a study of blood T cells in healthy people across ages. Using a J-beta primer mix together with a sample-barcoded 5' primer, a second PCR was run for roughly 7 to 11 cycles. Each CDR3 protein gets one entry after TCRdb re-called the 5' RACE reads with MiXCR. The repertoire has 700,000 or so distinct CDR3 sequences, roughly two fifths of them found once; the top ten carry 25% to 35%. The specimen was blood. The origin of the receptors is a man older than 75 in good health.

This clonotype has a handful of counts. The rearrangement links TRBV11-2 to TRBJ2-5; TRBD2 matches 13 bases. The CDR3 loop spans 15 amino acids. The V gene's germline CDR1 is SGHAT and CDR2 FQNNGV. Trimming took 5 bases from V and 3 from J; bases not matched to a gene: 3. The DNA for the CDR3 is TGTGCCAGCAGCCCGGGGACTAGCGGGAAAGAGACCCAGTACTTC. It specifies CASSPGTSGKETQYF.

The CDR3: CASSSSGTGKGETQYF. The DNA of the CDR3 is TGCGCCAGCAGCTCTTCCGGGACAGGGAAGGGGGAGACCCAGTACTTC. The V call is TRBV5-1, the J call TRBJ2-5, with TRBD1 identical over 9 bases. This CDR3 is 16 amino acids long. Germline CDR1 is SGHRS and CDR2 is YFSETQ. The ends lost 3 bases at V and 5 bases at J; junction bases unmatched: 11.

The chain links TRBV11-2 to TRBJ2-7, with 7 bases that match TRBD1. Germline V gene lookup returns CDR1 SGHAT and CDR2 FQNNGV. CDR3 length: 15 residues. V dropped 5 bases and J dropped 2; count of bases not matched to a gene: 9. The CDR3 sequence is CASSPPQGDAYEQYF. Written as DNA, the CDR3 is TGTGCCAGCAGCCCTCCCCAGGGGGATGCCTACGAGCAGTACTTC.

The gene calls are TRBV28 and TRBJ2-3; possibly TRBD1 for D (6 bases). The length of the CDR3 is 12 residues. V was clipped by 10 bases and J by 7 bases, with 15 bases between them. In germline, CDR1 is MDHEN, CDR2 SYDVKM. CDR3 nucleotides: TGTGCCACCGCGGACAGCCTTTATACGCAGTATTTT. This codes for CATADSLYTQYF.

The CDR3 region is CASSQASEGVQETQYF. The DNA for the CDR3 is TGCGCCAGCAGCCAAGCTAGCGAGGGGGTCCAAGAGACCCAGTACTTC. This chain uses TRBV4-1 with TRBJ2-5; perhaps D is TRBD1 or TRBD2 (6 bases each). Trimming removed 1 base from V and 1 base from J, with 13 bases in between. CDR1 is MGHRA and CDR2 is YSYEKL in the germline V gene. The CDR3 loop spans 16 amino acids.

This chain uses TRBV6-2 or TRBV6-3 with TRBJ2-3, with 13 bases matching TRBD2. The CDR3 extends over 18 amino acids. V gave up 4 bases and J gave up 0 bases; unmatched junction bases: 7. CDR1 MNHEY and CDR2 SVGEGT come from the germline V gene. This chain's CDR3 is CASSSATSGGLSTDTQYF. In DNA, the CDR3 is TGTGCCAGCAGTTCCGCGACTAGCGGGGGGCTAAGCACAGATACGCAGTATTTT.

A remark on this clonotype: Given the absence of the conserved phenylalanine or tryptophan at the CDR3 end, a read error is likely. The rearrangement uses TRBV18 and TRBJ2-4; 7 bases agree with TRBD1. V lost 3 bases, J lost 5 bases, and 10 bases stayed unmatched. Per the germline V gene, CDR1 is KGHSH and CDR2 is LQKENI. CDR3 length: 16 residues. The DNA for the CDR3 is TGTGCCAGCTCACCGCAGGGGAGTGGACAGGAAAACATTCAGTACTTA. Translating it yields CASSPQGSGQENIQYL.

A few counts support this clonotype. V is TRBV20-1 and J is TRBJ2-5, with D perhaps given as TRBD1 or TRBD2 (7 bases each). Matching the DNA end better, TRBJ2-7 makes the J call doubtful. The germline CDR1 and CDR2 sequences are DFQATT and SNEGSKA (reference sequence). CDR3 size: 15 residues. The CDR3 coding sequence is TGCAGTGCTATCCAGGGGGGGCGTGGCAAGAACGAGCAGTACTTC. Translation: CSAIQGGRGKNEQYF.

Details on this clonotype: Being one base from a much bigger clone, this may be a read error. The rearrangement uses TRBV20-1 and TRBJ2-7, with TRBD1 identical over 10 bases. CDR1 is DFQATT and CDR2 is SNEGSKA in the germline V gene (reference sequence). The CDR3 sequence is 14 residues long. The CDR3 region is CSATRTGGLYQQYF. The DNA for the CDR3 is TGCAGTGCTACCCGGACAGGGGGACTCTACCAGCAGTACTTC.

In its sample, this clonotype was seen a few times. The chain is built from TRBV6-5 and TRBJ2-7; D ambiguous. V was cut by 2 bases and J by 6 bases, with 8 bases left in between. Germline assignment: CDR1 MNHEY and CDR2 SVGAGI. This CDR3 region has 12 residues. The CDR3 protein is CASSYDGFEQYF. CDR3 coding DNA: TGTGCCAGCAGTTACGATGGCTTCGAGCAGTACTTC.

This clonotype was recorded many times. J is TRBJ2-5 and V is TRBV10-1; D may match TRBD1 or TRBD2 (5 bases each). The germline V and J ends were trimmed by 3 bases and 5 bases, with 13 bases remaining between them. This CDR3 comprises 14 residues. The germline V gene has CDR1 WNHNN and CDR2 SYGVQD (reference sequence). The CDR3 spells CASSEGLGRETQYF. The CDR3 nucleotides are TGCGCCAGCAGTGAAGGATTGGGACGGGAGACCCAGTACTTC.

The J gene is TRBJ2-1, the V gene TRBV5-1; the D is unclear. The V end was cut by 5 bases, the J end by 4 bases, with 16 bases between. The CDR3 runs 15 residues. Germline V gene lookup returns CDR1 SGHRS and CDR2 YFSETQ. Here the CDR3 DNA reads TGCGCCAGCAGGAACGGTAGGGAATATTACAATGAGCAGTTCTTC. This gives the protein CASRNGREYYNEQFF. The entire variable domain, with the rest obtained from reference TRBV5-1 and TRBJ2-1, is as follows: KAGVTQTPRYLIKTRGQQVTLSCSPISGHRSVSWYQQTPGQGLQFLFEYFSETQRNKGNFPGRFSGRQFSNSRSEMNVSTLELGDSALYLCASRNGREYYNEQFFGPGTRLTVL.

The V call is TRBV6-2 or TRBV6-3, the J call TRBJ1-5; D is uncertain. The V end was cut by 6 bases, the J end by 3 bases, with 12 bases between. The CDR3 spans 14 residues. Looked up from germline, CDR1 is MNHEY and CDR2 is SVGEGT. CDR3 in amino acids: CASSRGSYNQPQHF. The CDR3 nucleotides are TGTGCCAGCAGCCGCGGGTCGTACAATCAGCCCCAGCATTTT.